The 31 T cell receptor beta chains below come from one sample, sequenced in a study of cytomegalovirus exposure and HLA in healthy donors. The primer mix had 60 Vbeta and 13 Jbeta primers. Data came from immunoSEQ multiplex PCR; TCRdb stores just in-frame clones and leaves some out. The profile shows 150,000 to 200,000 clones, roughly four fifths of them singletons. Material: PBMCs. The origin of the receptors is a man in his late teens or twenties in good health and CMV-seronegative.

CDR3 bases: TGCAGTGCCAGGCTTACAGATACGCAGTATTTT. Translation gives CSARLTDTQYF. The V call is TRBV20-1, the J call TRBJ2-3; D gene uncertain. The germline V gene encodes CDR1 DFQATT and CDR2 SNEGSKA (reference sequence). The CDR3 spans 11 residues. Between the trimmed V and J ends, which lost 6 bases and 3 bases, there was a span of 7 bases.

This clone was seen a handful of times. V and J are TRBV28 and TRBJ2-7; no clear D. Germline V CDR1 and CDR2: MDHEN, SYDVKM. The length of the CDR3 is 15 residues. Trimming cost V 6 bases and J 3 bases, with 18 bases left between them. The CDR3 DNA follows: TGTGCCAGCAGCACCATAGTCAATTATCACTACGAGCAGTACTTC. Its protein product is CASSTIVNYHYEQYF.

CDR3 in DNA: TGTGCCAGCAGCTTATTTGACCAGGGGGGCGAGCAGTACTTC. Its protein product is CASSLFDQGGEQYF. The chain employs TRBV11-2 and TRBJ2-7; TRBD1 is a possible D gene (7 bases). Germline CDR1 is SGHAT and CDR2 is FQNNGV. Between the trimmed V and J ends, which lost 2 bases and 6 bases, there was a span of 14 bases. The CDR3 has 14 residues.

This clone has a handful of counts. This chain links TRBV5-8 with TRBJ1-4; TRBD1 matches 9 bases. CDR3 length equals 16 residues. CDR1 and CDR2 from the germline V gene are SGHTS and YDEGEE. The junction had 9 bases not matched to a gene; V was cut back by 3 bases and J by 6 bases. The CDR3: CASSSIPGQGDEKLFF. The CDR3 DNA follows: TGTGCCAGCAGCTCGATACCGGGACAGGGAGATGAAAAACTGTTTTTT.

This sequence joins TRBV20-1 and TRBJ1-6; D is ambiguous. The CDR3 sequence is 11 residues long. Looked up from germline, CDR1 is DFQATT and CDR2 is SNEGSKA (reference sequence). Trimming removed 3 bases at V and 9 bases at J, with 6 bases between. CDR3 sequence reads: CSASEGSPLHF. The DNA of the CDR3 is TGCAGTGCTAGTGAGGGTTCACCCCTCCACTTT.

V is TRBV5-6 and J is TRBJ2-7; D may be TRBD2 (5 bases). Trimming shortened V by 7 bases and J by 2 bases, and 25 bases separated the two germline ends. Germline V gene sequence: CDR1 SGHDT, CDR2 YYEEEE. The CDR3 sequence is 17 residues long. CDR3 nucleotides: TGTGCCAGCGGGCTCGAGCGGAAAAGTTCCATTACCTACGAGCAGTACTTC. This encodes CASGLERKSSITYEQYF.

The CDR3 DNA reads as TGTGCCAGTACCGGGACAGGGGATCACTATGGCTACACCTTC. It specifies CASTGTGDHYGYTF. The chain combines TRBV19 with TRBJ1-2, with TRBD1 matching over 10 bases. The germline CDR1 and CDR2 sequences are LNHDA and SQIVND (reference sequence). V shed 7 bases, J shed 3 bases, and the junction held 5 bases outside the gene matches. The CDR3 spans 14 residues. The variable domain in full, with the rest retrieved from reference TRBV19 and TRBJ1-2, is DGGITQSPKYLFRKEGQNVTLSCEQNLNHDAMYWYRQDPGQGLRLIYYSQIVNDFQKGDIAEGYSVSREKKESFPLTVTSAQKNPTAFYLCASTGTGDHYGYTFGSGTRLTVV.

The chain uses TRBV5-6 and TRBJ2-5; a possible D gene is TRBD1 (6 bases). The CDR3 is 14 amino acids. V lost 4 bases and J lost 0, with 10 bases in between. Germline V gene lookup returns CDR1 SGHDT and CDR2 YYEEEE. The CDR3 DNA is TGTGCCAGCAGCAATACAGGGTACCAAGAGACCCAGTACTTC. Translated, it gives CASSNTGYQETQYF.

The genes are TRBV10-3 and TRBJ1-1; TRBD1 agrees at 11 bases. Germline CDR1 ENHRY, CDR2 SYGVKD. The CDR3 has 14 residues. The ends lost 6 bases at V and 4 bases at J; junction bases unmatched: 4. The CDR3 reads CAISTGTGGTEAFF. CDR3 DNA sequence: TGTGCCATCAGCACCGGGACAGGGGGCACTGAAGCTTTCTTT.

This sequence joins TRBV6-6 and TRBJ2-1; unclear D gene. This CDR3 is 13 amino acids long. The V gene lost 2 bases and the J gene lost 8 bases, with 10 bases spanning the gap. Per germline, CDR1 MNHNY and CDR2 SVGAGI (reference sequence). CDR3 bases: TGTGCCAGCAGTTACGAGTCAGGCCATGAGCAGTTCTTC. This sequence encodes CASSYESGHEQFF.

This clone occurred a few times. The chain recombines TRBV4-1 with TRBJ1-2; D perhaps matches TRBD1 (6 bases). The CDR3 runs to 13 residues. Between the trimmed V and J ends, which lost 1 base and 6 bases, there was a span of 9 bases. Germline values: CDR1 MGHRA, CDR2 YSYEKL. The CDR3 sequence is CASSQGTGNGYTF. The CDR3 nucleotides read TGCGCCAGCAGCCAAGGCACAGGGAATGGCTACACCTTC.

This chain uses TRBV5-6 with TRBJ2-2; TRBD1 is a possible D gene (6 bases). From germline, CDR1 is SGHDT and CDR2 YYEEEE. This CDR3 region has 17 residues. V was pared by 5 bases and J by 6 bases, with 23 bases between. CDR3 nucleotide sequence: TGTGCCAGCAGTCGGGACACCATTTCCGGGTTTGCCGGGGAGCTGTTTTTT. Its translation is CASSRDTISGFAGELFF.

The chain uses TRBV5-1 and TRBJ1-3, with TRBD1 matching over 9 bases. Germline assignment: CDR1 SGHRS and CDR2 YFSETQ. The CDR3 has 14 residues. The ends lost 7 bases at V and 2 bases at J; junction bases unmatched: 4. CDR3 DNA: TGCGCCAGCGGACAGGGGAGTACTGGAAACACCATATATTTT. Amino acid sequence: CASGQGSTGNTIYF.

The chain links TRBV9 to TRBJ2-5; 9 bases line up with TRBD2. With V trimmed by 2 bases and J by 4 bases, 9 bases remained unmatched. Germline CDR1 reads SGDLS; CDR2 reads YYNGEE. The CDR3 has 16 amino acids. The CDR3 region is CASSVAAGGGSETQYF. The CDR3 DNA is TGTGCCAGCAGCGTGGCGGCGGGGGGGGGATCAGAGACCCAGTACTTC.

In this sample, this clone turned up once. The V gene is TRBV7-2, the J gene TRBJ1-6; D is uncertain. The V end lost 2 bases, the J end lost 5 bases, and 4 bases lay between the germline ends. CDR1 and CDR2 (germline): SGHTA, FQGNSA. CDR3 size: 13 residues. This chain's CDR3 is CASSLRDNSPLHF. CDR3 coding DNA: TGTGCCAGCAGCTTACGGGATAATTCACCCCTCCACTTT.

The V gene is TRBV4-3, the J gene TRBJ2-1, with 9 bases aligning to TRBD1. J gave up 4 bases and V 0 bases, and 7 bases lay outside the gene matches. The CDR3 is 17 residues long. CDR1 and CDR2 from the germline V gene are LGHNA and YSLEER. The CDR3 DNA follows: TGCGCCAGCAGCCAAGATAGAGGACAGGGGATTTACAATGAGCAGTTCTTC. As protein: CASSQDRGQGIYNEQFF.

The chain carries TRBV6-5 and TRBJ1-6; the D gene is possibly TRBD1 (5 bases). The CDR3 is made up of 14 amino acids. V dropped 7 bases and J dropped 8 bases, with 15 bases sitting between them. Looked up from germline, CDR1 is MNHEY and CDR2 is SVGAGI. CDR3 coding DNA: TGTGCCAGCAATCGGGGGGAGGGAGATTCACCCCTCCACTTT. It encodes CASNRGEGDSPLHF.

V gene TRBV9 combines with J gene TRBJ2-1, with 11 bases lining up with TRBD1. With 4 bases clipped from V and 8 bases from J, the junction kept 8 bases outside the gene matches. CDR3 length: 15 amino acids. From germline, CDR1 is SGDLS and CDR2 YYNGEE. The CDR3 region is CASSPDRGLFDEQFF. The CDR3 nucleotides read TGTGCCAGCAGCCCGGACAGGGGGCTTTTTGATGAGCAGTTCTTC.

The gene calls are TRBV30 and TRBJ2-7; D unresolved. The CDR3 sequence is 12 residues long. Trimming took off 0 bases at V and 2 bases at J, with 5 bases between the two ends. The germline CDR1 and CDR2 sequences are GTSNPN and SVGIG (reference sequence). The CDR3 DNA reads as TGTGCCTGGAGTGTAGCCACCTACGAGCAGTACTTC. Its translation: CAWSVATYEQYF. Full variable domain (rest looked up from reference TRBV30 and TRBJ2-7): SQTIHQWPATLVQPVGSPLSLECTVEGTSNPNLYWYRQAAGRGLQLLFYSVGIGQISSEVPQNLSASRPQDRQFILSSKKLLLSDSGFYLCAWSVATYEQYFGPGTRLTVT.

J is TRBJ1-5 and V is TRBV6-4; D is unresolved. Trimming took 6 bases from V and 0 from J, leaving 9 bases between them. The CDR3 is made up of 14 amino acids. The germline gives CDR1 MRHNA, CDR2 SNTAGT. The CDR3 loop is CASRWQDSNQPQHF. CDR3 nucleotides: TGTGCCAGCAGGTGGCAGGATAGCAATCAGCCCCAGCATTTT.

V and J are TRBV7-9 and TRBJ2-7; no firm D call. CDR3 length: 11 residues. V lost 8 bases and J 3 bases, leaving 8 bases between the germline ends. CDR1 SEHNR and CDR2 FQNEAQ come from the germline V gene (reference sequence). The CDR3 coding sequence is TGTGCCAGCCTAACGAACTACGAGCAGTACTTC. The encoded protein is CASLTNYEQYF. Combining the CDR3 with reference TRBV7-9 and TRBJ2-7 gives the whole variable domain DTGVSQNPRHKITKRGQNVTFRCDPISEHNRLYWYRQTLGQGPEFLTYFQNEAQLEKSRLLSDRFSAERPKGSFSTLEIQRTEQGDSAMYLCASLTNYEQYFGPGTRLTVT.

CDR3 loop: CASSWGGRGYQPQHF. The CDR3 DNA is TGTGCCAGCAGCTGGGGTGGCAGGGGGTATCAGCCCCAGCATTTT. The rearrangement joins TRBV5-5 to TRBJ1-5, with 7 nucleotides matching TRBD1. The CDR3 is 15 residues long. The germline V gene encodes CDR1 SGHKS and CDR2 YYEKEE (reference sequence). Losses at the gene ends were 3 bases for V and 5 bases for J; bases not matched to a gene: 8.

This clone was found once. The CDR3 DNA is TGTGCCAGCAGCCAAGGACTTTTGGGTGGCTACACCTTC. This codes for CASSQGLLGGYTF. The chain employs TRBV14 and TRBJ1-2; D uncertain. The CDR3 extends over 13 amino acids. Germline CDR1 and CDR2: SGHDN and FVKESK. With 1 base removed from V and 7 bases from J, the gap between germline ends came to 10 bases. The entire variable domain, with the rest obtained from reference TRBV14 and TRBJ1-2, is as follows: EAGVTQFPSHSVIEKGQTVTLRCDPISGHDNLYWYRRVMGKEIKFLLHFVKESKQDESGMPNNRFLAERTGGTYSTLKVQPAELEDSGVYFCASSQGLLGGYTFGSGTRLTVV.

The chain has TRBV7-2 and TRBJ2-5; TRBD2 agrees at 7 bases. V lost 1 base and J lost 2; bases outside the gene matches: 4. CDR1 SGHTA and CDR2 FQGNSA come from the germline V gene. This CDR3 is 15 amino acids long. The DNA for the CDR3 is TGTGCCAGCAGCTTAGGAGCGGGGATACAAGAGACCCAGTACTTC. This sequence encodes CASSLGAGIQETQYF.

This chain joins TRBV19 and TRBJ2-7; maybe TRBD2 (6 bases). Germline lookup yields CDR1 LNHDA and CDR2 SQIVND (reference sequence). V was pared by 5 bases and J by 5 bases, with 16 bases between. The CDR3 has 14 amino acids. The CDR3 here is CASSPAGLTDEQYF. The CDR3 DNA reads TGTGCCAGTAGTCCTGCGGGGTTGACCGACGAGCAGTACTTC.

The chain links TRBV15 to TRBJ1-4; 8 nucleotides match TRBD1. CDR1 LNHNV and CDR2 YYDKDF come from the germline V gene (reference sequence). The junction had 8 bases not matched to a gene; V was cut back by 4 bases and J by 7 bases. The CDR3 sequence is 15 residues long. The CDR3 loop is CATSKRTGWSEKLFF. CDR3 DNA: TGTGCCACCAGCAAACGGACAGGGTGGAGTGAAAAACTGTTTTTT.

This clone was recorded only once. This rearrangement joins TRBV7-9 to TRBJ2-5, with a tentative D call TRBD2 (6 bases). Near its end, the DNA agrees better with TRBJ2-7, so the J call may be wrong. Germline CDR1 reads SEHNR; CDR2 reads FQNEAQ (reference sequence). The length of the CDR3 is 17 residues. CDR3 region: CASSLAQGVKGRYEQYF. CDR3 nucleotides: TGTGCCAGCAGCTTAGCGCAGGGTGTGAAGGGGAGGTACGAGCAGTACTTC.

This sequence joins TRBV5-1 and TRBJ1-6, with 8 bases aligning to TRBD1. Germline-derived CDR1 and CDR2 are SGHRS and YFSETQ. With 4 bases clipped from V and 0 bases from J, the junction kept 9 bases outside the gene matches. The length of the CDR3 is 18 residues. DNA of the CDR3: TGCGCCAGCAGCCCGGGACAGGCCAAAAGCTCCTATAATTCACCCCTCCACTTT. Amino acid sequence: CASSPGQAKSSYNSPLHF.

V and J are TRBV15 and TRBJ2-1, with a tentative D call TRBD2 (6 bases). V was shortened by 0 bases and J by 0 bases, with 12 bases between the two germline ends. In germline, CDR1 is LNHNV, CDR2 YYDKDF (reference sequence). The CDR3 is 17 amino acids. The CDR3 loop reads CATSRDRGVNSYNEQFF. CDR3 DNA sequence: TGTGCCACCAGCAGAGATCGCGGGGTAAACTCCTACAATGAGCAGTTCTTC.

The chain links TRBV7-2 to TRBJ2-3, with D possibly being TRBD2 (6 bases). This CDR3 spans 14 amino acids. Germline V gene sequence: CDR1 SGHTA, CDR2 FQGNSA. V shed 5 bases and J shed 0 bases, with 9 bases lying between them. The CDR3, as DNA: TGTGCCAGCAGCCACGGGAGTAGCACAGATACGCAGTATTTT. Its protein product is CASSHGSSTDTQYF.

V is TRBV18 and J is TRBJ2-1; 9 nucleotides agree with TRBD1. From germline, CDR1 is KGHSH and CDR2 LQKENI. There are 16 residues in the CDR3. Trimming removed 3 bases from V and 5 bases from J; junction bases left unmatched: 8. The CDR3 sequence is CASSPAGTGTDNEQFF. Here the CDR3 DNA reads TGTGCCAGCTCACCTGCCGGGACAGGGACGGACAATGAGCAGTTCTTC.